One sample yielded the 17 T cell receptor beta chains listed below, sequenced in a study of T cell responses to AZD1222 COVID-19 vaccine. The method was immunoSEQ multiplex PCR; TCRdb's version includes in-frame clones alone and lacks a portion of them. Of about 270,000 clones listed, almost 95% were seen once; the top ten hold roughly 0.5%. The sequencing here drew on peripheral blood, taken 28 days after the second AZD1222 dose. The receptors originated from an adult who received the AZD1222 COVID-19 vaccine.

The CDR3 reads CASSQLEDQPQHF. CDR3 in DNA: TGTGCCAGCTCACAGTTAGAAGATCAGCCCCAGCATTTT. V gene TRBV18 combines with J gene TRBJ1-5; D unresolved. From germline, CDR1 is KGHSH and CDR2 LQKENI. The CDR3 loop spans 13 amino acids. Between the trimmed V and J ends, which lost 4 bases and 5 bases, there was a span of 9 bases.

CDR3 nucleotides: TGCGCCAGCAGCCAAGATCTCGGGACCCCCACTTACGAGCAGTACTTC. Translating it yields CASSQDLGTPTYEQYF. This sequence joins TRBV4-3 and TRBJ2-7; D might be TRBD1 or TRBD2, each matching 5 bases. V was shortened by 0 bases and J by 4 bases, with 16 bases between the two germline ends. CDR3 length equals 16 residues. The germline V gene has CDR1 LGHNA and CDR2 YSLEER.

This chain uses TRBV7-3 with TRBJ2-3, with 7 bases that match TRBD2. Trimming at V came to 5 bases and at J to 4 bases, leaving 3 bases not matched to a gene. Germline V gives CDR1 SGHTA, CDR2 FQGTGA. The CDR3 extends over 13 amino acids. CDR3 sequence reads: CASSPRGADTQYF. CDR3 nucleotides: TGTGCCAGCAGCCCACGGGGGGCAGATACGCAGTATTTT.

This chain links TRBV7-2 with TRBJ2-7; 8 bases agree with TRBD1. CDR1 is SGHTA, CDR2 FQGNSA, per germline. J gave up 4 bases and V 1 base, and 3 bases lay outside the gene matches. CDR3 length: 14 amino acids. As DNA, the CDR3 is TGTGCCAGCAGCTTAGGGGGGACAGGATACGAGCAGTACTTC. It encodes CASSLGGTGYEQYF.

The count of this clone is one. The genes are TRBV11-2 and TRBJ1-2; possible D gene TRBD1, 6 bases. This CDR3 contains 12 residues. Germline CDR1 reads SGHAT; CDR2 reads FQNNGV. The V gene lost 6 bases and the J gene lost 4 bases, with 9 bases spanning the gap. DNA for the CDR3: TGTGCCAGCAGTGAACAGGGCTATGGCTACACCTTC. Translating gives CASSEQGYGYTF.

This rearrangement joins TRBV4-2 to TRBJ1-1, with 7 nucleotides matching TRBD1. The CDR3 consists of 16 residues. The V and J ends lost 0 bases and 0 bases, in that order; junction bases with no gene match: 4. Per the germline V gene, CDR1 is LGHNA and CDR2 is YNFKEQ. The CDR3 is CASSQDRTGVNTEAFF. CDR3 in DNA: TGTGCCAGCAGCCAAGATCGGACAGGTGTGAACACTGAAGCTTTCTTT.

The chain employs TRBV6-5 and TRBJ1-3; 10 bases are a match to TRBD1. CDR3 length: 16 residues. Germline CDR1 and CDR2: MNHEY and SVGAGI. V lost 0 bases to trimming and J lost 3 bases; unmatched junction nucleotides: 2. The CDR3 DNA reads as TGTGCCAGCAGTTACTCAGGACAGGGGGGTGGAAACACCATATATTTT. This encodes CASSYSGQGGGNTIYF.

This chain connects TRBV10-3 to TRBJ2-1; 12 positions agree with TRBD2. Trimming cost V 3 bases and J 9 bases; bases outside gene matches: 6. The CDR3 has 15 amino acids. Germline V CDR1 and CDR2: ENHRY, SYGVKD. The CDR3 nucleotides are TGTGCCATCAGTGACCTGACTAGCGGGAGATCTGAGCAGTTCTTC. It yields the protein CAISDLTSGRSEQFF.

V gene TRBV7-8 combines with J gene TRBJ2-7, with D tentatively TRBD1 or TRBD2 (5 bases each). V lost 2 bases to trimming and J lost 3 bases, with 20 bases between them. The CDR3 has 17 residues. Looked up from germline, CDR1 is SGHVS and CDR2 is FQNEAQ. The CDR3 region is CASSLRPGTPKNYEQYF. The CDR3 DNA reads TGTGCCAGCAGCTTAAGGCCCGGGACCCCCAAAAACTACGAGCAGTACTTC.

The rearrangement joins TRBV2 to TRBJ2-5; 15 positions agree with TRBD2. Per germline, CDR1 SNHLY and CDR2 FYNNEI. V lost 6 bases, J lost 10 bases, and 6 bases stayed unmatched. The CDR3 totals 14 residues. The CDR3 loop reads CASRGTSGGWSQYF. The CDR3 DNA reads TGTGCCAGCAGAGGGACTAGCGGGGGGTGGAGCCAGTACTTC.

The chain combines TRBV28 with TRBJ1-2, with D possibly TRBD1 on 6 matching bases. This CDR3 has 11 amino acids. The germline gives CDR1 MDHEN, CDR2 SYDVKM. Trimming left V 6 bases short and J 7 bases short, with 9 bases between. Here the CDR3 reads CASSRGLGYTF. CDR3 DNA sequence: TGTGCCAGCAGCCGGGGGCTTGGCTACACCTTC.

The J gene is TRBJ2-3, the V gene TRBV5-3; 14 positions agree with TRBD2. TRBV5-3 is treated as an ORF (open reading frame) with a function not yet certain. The CDR3 is 17 residues long. With V trimmed by 1 base and J by 1 base, 2 bases remained unmatched. Written as DNA, the CDR3 is TGTGCCAGAAGCTTGAAGACTAGCGGGAGGGGCACAGATACGCAGTATTTT. Residues: CARSLKTSGRGTDTQYF.

The V gene is TRBV3-1 (or the pseudogene TRBV3-2), the J gene TRBJ2-1; D remains ambiguous. Per the germline V gene, CDR1 is LGHDT and CDR2 is YNNKEL (reference sequence). V was trimmed by 6 bases and J by 0 bases, leaving 12 bases between them. The CDR3 has 15 amino acids. CDR3 protein: CASSPTLNSYNEQFF. CDR3 sequence (DNA): TGTGCCAGCAGTCCCACACTAAACTCCTACAATGAGCAGTTCTTC.

The chain couples TRBV19 to TRBJ2-1; 8 bases fit TRBD2. The germline V gene encodes CDR1 LNHDA and CDR2 SQIVND (reference sequence). J was trimmed by 6 bases and V by 1 base; bases with no gene match: 8. This CDR3 spans 16 amino acids. The CDR3 DNA reads as TGTGCCAGTAGTATAGCAGGTAGCGGGGTTGGCAATGAGCAGTTCTTC. Translated, it gives CASSIAGSGVGNEQFF.

The gene calls are TRBV5-1 and TRBJ2-7; the D gene could be TRBD1 or TRBD2 (5 bases each). The CDR3 sequence is 13 residues long. The V end lost 3 bases, the J end lost 7 bases, and 14 bases lay between the germline ends. Germline CDR1 is SGHRS and CDR2 is YFSETQ. The DNA for the CDR3 is TGCGCCAGCAGCTCGGGGCCATCGGGGGAGCAGTACTTC. Its translation is CASSSGPSGEQYF. Complete variable domain (other parts from reference TRBV5-1 and TRBJ2-7): KAGVTQTPRYLIKTRGQQVTLSCSPISGHRSVSWYQQTPGQGLQFLFEYFSETQRNKGNFPGRFSGRQFSNSRSEMNVSTLELGDSALYLCASSSGPSGEQYFGPGTRLTVT.

The chain couples TRBV3-1 (or the pseudogene TRBV3-2) to TRBJ1-2, with a tentative D call TRBD1 (6 bases). Germline lookup yields CDR1 LGHDT and CDR2 YNNKEL (reference sequence). The CDR3 extends over 14 amino acids. Trimming took off 1 base at V and 2 bases at J, with 8 bases between the two ends. The CDR3 nucleotides are TGTGCCAGCAGCCAAGTGGACAGAAACTATGGCTACACCTTC. Translated: CASSQVDRNYGYTF.

The rearrangement joins TRBV28 to TRBJ1-2; D is uncertain. V was clipped by 4 bases and J by 3 bases, with 9 bases between them. The CDR3 has 13 amino acids. Germline V CDR1 and CDR2: MDHEN, SYDVKM. The CDR3 is CASSYLGDYGYTF. CDR3 sequence (DNA): TGTGCCAGCAGTTACTTAGGTGACTATGGCTACACCTTC.